The 22 T cell receptor beta chains in this list originate from one sample, sequenced in a study of beta chain features in type 1 diabetes. Study results and caveats: Shortening that was moderate but significant affected the TCRB CDR3s of Type 1 diabetes patients in all four CD4+ subsets.

All of the isolated RNA was reverse transcribed, so expressed TCRB transcripts were sequenced. Some clones are missing from TCRdb's copy, which holds only in-frame ones; the method was immunoSEQ multiplex PCR. This table has hundreds of thousands of clones, more than 13% appearing once. Their target antigens are unknown. Sample: naive CD4+ T cells from blood. The receptors here all came from a man aged 30-40 years with type 1 diabetes.

This clone appeared a few times. One end of the junction does not line up with germline, which may come from a read error. The genes are TRBV19 and TRBJ2-3; possibly TRBD2 for D (6 bases). This CDR3 spans 13 amino acids. Germline V lookup: CDR1 LNHDA, CDR2 SQIVND (reference sequence). DNA of the CDR3: TGTGCCAGTCGTATGGGAGGAGGTGATACGCAGTATTTT. Its protein product is CASRMGGGDTQYF.

This clone turned up a few times. V gene TRBV7-9 combines with J gene TRBJ2-5; TRBD2 aligns across 12 bases. CDR3 size: 16 residues. The V gene's germline CDR1 is SEHNR and CDR2 FQNEAQ (reference sequence). Germline trimming cut 5 bases from V and 5 bases from J; bases unmatched to any gene: 9. The CDR3 coding sequence is TGTGCCAGCAGCACCCGACTAGCGGGAGAGGGGGAGACCCAGTACTTC. It translates to CASSTRLAGEGETQYF.

This clone came up a few times. The chain links TRBV6-1 to TRBJ2-7; D is possibly TRBD2 (6 bases). CDR1 and CDR2 (germline): MNHNS, SASEGT. Trimming took 2 bases from V and 6 from J, leaving 11 bases between them. This CDR3 comprises 13 residues. CDR3 in DNA: TGTGCCAGCAGTGAACGGGAGAAGGCCGAGCAGTACTTC. Amino acid sequence: CASSEREKAEQYF.

This clone was picked up a small number of times. The chain has TRBV29-1 and TRBJ2-3; TRBD1 matches at 8 bases. This CDR3 has 14 residues. V trimming: 1 base; J trimming: 5 bases; junction bases outside the gene matches: 5. Germline loops: CDR1 SQVTM, CDR2 ANQGSEA. Here the CDR3 DNA reads TGCAGCGTTGAAGGAGGACAGGGAGTAGATACGCAGTATTTT. It specifies CSVEGGQGVDTQYF.

This clone was found a few times. One junction end does not reproduce the germline sequence, and a read error may be involved. This chain connects TRBV20-1 to TRBJ1-2; D is unresolved. Per the germline V gene, CDR1 is DFQATT and CDR2 is SNEGSKA (reference sequence). The CDR3 contains 9 residues. For the CDR3, the DNA is TGCAGTGCTAGCCCCGGCGGAGCCTTC. As protein: CSASPGGAF.

CDR3 coding DNA: TGTGCCAGCAGTGCCCGGGACAGATCCACAGATACGCAGTATTTT. This translates into CASSARDRSTDTQYF. V is TRBV6-1 and J is TRBJ2-3; 7 positions agree with TRBD1. CDR1 is MNHNS, CDR2 SASEGT, per germline. Unmatched junction bases numbered 6, after V lost 4 bases and J lost 2 bases. The CDR3 consists of 15 residues.

As DNA, the CDR3 is TGTGCCAGCAGCTTGACTAGCGGAGCTTACGAGCAGTACTTC. Encoded protein: CASSLTSGAYEQYF. This chain uses TRBV7-8 with TRBJ2-7; 9 bases map to TRBD2. This CDR3 has 14 amino acids. Looked up from germline, CDR1 is SGHVS and CDR2 is FQNEAQ. The V segment lost 3 bases and the J segment 4 bases; nucleotides outside the gene matches: 4.

The rearrangement uses TRBV12-5 and TRBJ2-7, with 12 bases aligning to TRBD2. Germline CDR1 reads LGHNT; CDR2 reads FRNRAP. The V gene end was trimmed by 7 bases and the J gene end by 3 bases; junction bases not matched to a gene: 4. The CDR3 runs 14 residues. The CDR3 region has the DNA TGTGCTAGTGCCTCGACTAGCGGGAGCTACGAGCAGTACTTC. Translation: CASASTSGSYEQYF.

The rearrangement uses TRBV7-9 and TRBJ2-7; D may be TRBD2 (6 bases). This CDR3 comprises 15 residues. Germline V gene data show CDR1 as SEHNR and CDR2 as FQNEAQ (reference sequence). The V end was cut by 2 bases, the J end by 3 bases, with 14 bases between. CDR3 loop: CASSLLEGSSYEQYF. DNA of the CDR3: TGTGCCAGCAGCTTACTGGAGGGGTCGAGCTACGAGCAGTACTTC.

This chain connects TRBV6-5 to TRBJ2-3, with TRBD1 matching over 10 bases. The CDR3 totals 14 residues. The V segment lost 6 bases and the J segment 10 bases; nucleotides outside the gene matches: 10. Per the germline V gene, CDR1 is MNHEY and CDR2 is SVGAGI. The CDR3 DNA is TGTGCCAGCAGGGCCGACAGGGGGCGAGGTTCGCAGTATTTT. Its protein product is CASRADRGRGSQYF.

V is TRBV7-2 and J is TRBJ1-1; D ambiguous. In germline, CDR1 is SGHTA, CDR2 FQGNSA. V dropped 2 bases and J dropped 10 bases, with 11 bases sitting between them. The CDR3 is made up of 12 amino acids. The CDR3 nucleotides read TGTGCCAGCAGCTTACTAGTTTATGGAGCTTTCTTT. This gives the protein CASSLLVYGAFF.

There are many counts of this clone. The chain combines TRBV29-1 with TRBJ2-1, with 8 bases identical to TRBD2. V lost 8 bases to trimming and J lost 7 bases; unmatched junction nucleotides: 4. The CDR3 consists of 11 residues. Germline values: CDR1 SQVTM, CDR2 ANQGSEA. The DNA for the CDR3 is TGCAGCAGCGGGAGAATTAATGAGCAGTTCTTC. This translates into CSSGRINEQFF.

This chain joins TRBV6-1 and TRBJ2-4, with a possible D match to TRBD2 (6 bases). The CDR3 is 16 amino acids. Trimming cost V 4 bases and J 0 bases, with 13 bases left between them. Germline V gene data show CDR1 as MNHNS and CDR2 as SASEGT. DNA for the CDR3: TGTGCCAGCAGTGCGCGGCCGGGACTAGCCAAAAACATTCAGTACTTC. Translated, it gives CASSARPGLAKNIQYF.

This sequence joins TRBV9 and TRBJ2-5, with 8 nucleotides matching TRBD2. This CDR3 contains 16 residues. Germline loops: CDR1 SGDLS, CDR2 YYNGEE. The V segment lost 5 bases and the J segment 2 bases; nucleotides outside the gene matches: 11. CDR3: CASSPGGASGQETQYF. CDR3 nucleotides: TGTGCCAGCAGTCCGGGGGGGGCCTCGGGTCAAGAGACCCAGTACTTC.

The V gene is TRBV10-3, the J gene TRBJ2-7, with D tentatively TRBD1 (6 bases). CDR1 and CDR2 (germline): ENHRY, SYGVKD. Deletions cut 6 bases from V and 4 bases from J, with 10 bases between. The CDR3 sequence is 12 residues long. The CDR3: CAISYRDYEQYF. The CDR3 DNA follows: TGTGCCATCAGCTACAGGGATTACGAGCAGTACTTC.

V and J are TRBV21-1 and TRBJ2-1; whether TRBD1, the table's D call, matches the DNA was not checked. TRBV21-1 is classified as a pseudogene. The CDR3 runs to 13 residues. The CDR3 loop reads CASSHHNDNEQFF. The CDR3 DNA reads as TGTGCCAGCAGCCACCACAATGACAATGAGCAGTTCTTC.

This clone turned up a few times. The V and J genes are TRBV4-2 and TRBJ2-3, with TRBD1 identical over 7 bases. This CDR3 region has 16 residues. The V segment lost 2 bases and the J segment 0 bases; nucleotides outside the gene matches: 5. Germline values: CDR1 LGHNA, CDR2 YNFKEQ. The CDR3 coding sequence is TGTGCCAGCAGCCAACCCTCGGACAGGAGCACAGATACGCAGTATTTT. Encoded protein: CASSQPSDRSTDTQYF.

This clone was seen more than once but under ten times. The chain is built from TRBV9 and TRBJ1-1, with D uncertain. Trimming pared 0 bases from V and 0 bases from J, leaving 12 bases between. This CDR3 comprises 16 residues. Per germline, CDR1 SGDLS and CDR2 YYNGEE. The CDR3 DNA is TGTGCCAGCAGCGTAGAGGCAGGCCGGATGAACACTGAAGCTTTCTTT. It translates to CASSVEAGRMNTEAFF.

As regards this clone: The same CDR3 also results from other DNA sequences found in this sample. The chain has TRBV5-1 and TRBJ1-1; D is ambiguous. The CDR3 consists of 14 residues. Germline V gives CDR1 SGHRS, CDR2 YFSETQ. V was pared by 4 bases and J by 1 base, with 11 bases between. In DNA form, the CDR3 reads TGCGCCAGCAGCCCCGGCACAGAGAACACTGAAGCTTTCTTT. This encodes CASSPGTENTEAFF.

A few counts support this clone. CDR3: CASSLTIYNEQFF. In DNA form, the CDR3 reads TGTGCCAGCAGCTTAACAATATACAATGAGCAGTTCTTC. This chain joins TRBV7-3 and TRBJ2-1; D is ambiguous. The CDR3 covers 13 residues. The V end was cut by 0 bases, the J end by 4 bases, with 4 bases between. CDR1 SGHTA and CDR2 FQGTGA come from the germline V gene. Together with reference TRBV7-3 and TRBJ2-1, the CDR3 gives the full variable domain: GAGVSQTPSNKVTEKGKYVELRCDPISGHTALYWYRQSLGQGPEFLIYFQGTGAADDSGLPNDRFFAVRPEGSVSTLKIQRTERGDSAVYLCASSLTIYNEQFFGPGTRLTVL.

The chain links TRBV29-1 to TRBJ1-1, with 7 positions matching TRBD1. Trimming at V came to 7 bases and at J to 1 base, leaving 6 bases not matched to a gene. CDR1 SQVTM and CDR2 ANQGSEA come from the germline V gene. The CDR3 totals 13 residues. The DNA of the CDR3 is TGCAGCGCTGCACAGGGGACGAACACTGAAGCTTTCTTT. Amino acid sequence: CSAAQGTNTEAFF.

This clone was counted once. The chain couples TRBV18 to TRBJ1-1; 10 bases match TRBD1. The CDR3 spans 14 residues. V was clipped by 5 bases and J by 5 bases; unmatched bases: 5. Germline CDR1 KGHSH, CDR2 LQKENI. CDR3 DNA: TGTGCCAGCTCAGTGGACAGGGGGAGGACTGAAGCTTTCTTT. It encodes CASSVDRGRTEAFF.